This T cell receptor beta chain was sequenced during a study of shared clonotypes between healthy human individuals. Germline lookup yields CDR1 SEHNR and CDR2 FQNEAQ (reference sequence). The junction had 10 bases not matched to a gene; V was cut back by 7 bases and J by 5 bases. The CDR3 is 14 residues long. Terminally differentiated effector memory CD45RA+ cells were excluded from the naive CD8 cells, which were CD45RO-negative and positively selected for CCR7. Produced via immunoSEQ multiplex PCR; TCRdb's table is partial and in-frame only. The profile covers about 2.1 million clones, with more than 85% appearing a single time and roughly 1.8% taken by the ten largest.

The J gene is TRBJ2-5, the V gene TRBV7-9; 7 bases are shared with TRBD1. The TCR was taken from a man aged 18 to 35 in good health. Some clones in this sample may be carry-over from other donors' samples. The sample taken for sequencing was naive CD8+ T cells from PBMCs. The CDR3 region is CASTWGQIPETQYF. In nucleotides, the CDR3 is TGTGCCAGCACCTGGGGACAGATCCCGGAGACCCAGTACTTC.